Following are 2 T cell receptor beta chains from one sample sequenced in a study of CD8 T cells in ankylosing spondylitis. Each CDR3 protein gets one entry after TCRdb re-called the 5' RACE reads with MiXCR. The table includes about 250,000 distinct CDR3 sequences, under 20% detected once. Sequenced input: blood, either unsorted or a sorted T cell fraction (not recorded which). The receptor set was obtained from a male donor with ankylosing spondylitis or in good health (not recorded which).

This clonotype came up a few times. The chain has TRBV10-3 and TRBJ2-7, with unresolved D. The CDR3 consists of 12 residues. V was clipped by 2 bases and J by 3 bases, with 5 bases between them. CDR1 and CDR2 (germline): ENHRY, SYGVKD. As DNA, the CDR3 is TGTGCCATCAGTGAGGAGGACTACGAGCAGTACTTC. It specifies CAISEEDYEQYF.

This clonotype was observed at least ten times. The V call is TRBV20-1, the J call TRBJ1-6, with no clear D. V was clipped by 5 bases and J by 7 bases, with 12 bases between them. Germline V gives CDR1 DFQATT, CDR2 SNEGSKA (reference sequence). This CDR3 comprises 13 residues. CDR3 nucleotides: TGCAGTGCTGGGGAGGACGTGAATTCACCCCTCCACTTT. This sequence encodes CSAGEDVNSPLHF.